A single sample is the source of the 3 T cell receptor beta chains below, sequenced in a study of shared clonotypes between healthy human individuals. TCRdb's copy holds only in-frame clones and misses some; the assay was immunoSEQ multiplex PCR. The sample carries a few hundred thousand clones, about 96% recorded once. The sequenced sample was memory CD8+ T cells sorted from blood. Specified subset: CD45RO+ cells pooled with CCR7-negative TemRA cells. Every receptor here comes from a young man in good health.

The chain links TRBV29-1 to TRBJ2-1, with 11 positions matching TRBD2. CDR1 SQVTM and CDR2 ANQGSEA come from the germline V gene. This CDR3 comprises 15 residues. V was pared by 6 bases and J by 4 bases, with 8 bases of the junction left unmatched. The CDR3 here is CSVSGTSGRYNEQFF. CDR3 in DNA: TGCAGCGTCTCCGGGACTAGCGGTCGTTACAATGAGCAGTTCTTC.

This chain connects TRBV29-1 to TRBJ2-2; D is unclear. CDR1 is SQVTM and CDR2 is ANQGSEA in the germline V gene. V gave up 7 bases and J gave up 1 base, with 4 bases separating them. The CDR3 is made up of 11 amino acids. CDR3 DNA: TGCAGCGGAGGGAACACCGGGGAGCTGTTTTTT. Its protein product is CSGGNTGELFF.

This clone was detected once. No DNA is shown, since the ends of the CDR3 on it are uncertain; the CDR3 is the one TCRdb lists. CDR3 sequence reads: CASILGQGRNTGELFF. V usage is TRBV7-2 and J usage is TRBJ2-2; TRBD1 is the table's D call, not checked against the DNA. The CDR3 length equals 16 residues, ends included. Germline CDR1 and CDR2: SGHTA and FQGNSA.